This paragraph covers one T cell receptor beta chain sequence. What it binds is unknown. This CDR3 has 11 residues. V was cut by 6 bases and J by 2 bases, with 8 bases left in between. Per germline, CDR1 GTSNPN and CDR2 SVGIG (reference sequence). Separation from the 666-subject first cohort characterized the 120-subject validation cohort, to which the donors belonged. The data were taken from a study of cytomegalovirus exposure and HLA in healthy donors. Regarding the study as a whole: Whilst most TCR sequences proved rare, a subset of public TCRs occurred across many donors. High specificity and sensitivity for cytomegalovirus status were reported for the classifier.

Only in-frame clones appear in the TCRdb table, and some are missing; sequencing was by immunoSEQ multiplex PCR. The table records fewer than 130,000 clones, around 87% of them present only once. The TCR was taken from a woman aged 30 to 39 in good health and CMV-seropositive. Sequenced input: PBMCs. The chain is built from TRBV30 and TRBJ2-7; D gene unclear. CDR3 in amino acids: CACSQTYEQYF. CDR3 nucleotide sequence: TGTGCCTGTTCCCAGACCTACGAGCAGTACTTC.